A selection of T cell receptor beta chains follows, all from one sample in a study of T cell responses to AZD1222 COVID-19 vaccine. This table comes from immunoSEQ multiplex PCR, and its TCRdb copy is limited to in-frame clones, with some not included. The table lists about 150,000 clones, more than 75% of them singletons, with approximately 17% in the top ten. Material: peripheral blood, obtained on day 0 of AZD1222 vaccination. These receptors all stem from an adult in good health. The CDR3 runs from the conserved cysteine through the conserved F or W. The D gene is left open where the match is weak. Size is omitted from some rows. Given values are once, few, many or a class for expanded clones.

>TRBV28|.|.|12|TRBJ1-1
CASSSPSGKAFF
TGTGCCAGCAGTTCACCTTCCGGGAAAGCTTTCTTT
>TRBV13|TRBD2|.|16|TRBJ2-7
CASSLVSTSRTYEQYF
TGTGCCAGCAGCTTAGTGTCGACTAGCAGGACCTACGAGCAGTACTTC
>TRBV29-1|.|.|10|TRBJ2-3
CSADSDTQYF
TGCAGCGCCGATTCTGATACGCAGTATTTT
>TRBV14|.|.|13|TRBJ1-6
CASSQLRESPLHF
TGTGCCAGCAGCCAACTCCGGGAATCACCCCTCCACTTT
>TRBV4-3|.|.|16|TRBJ1-3
CASSQDWPASFNTIYF
TGCGCCAGCAGCCAAGATTGGCCAGCTTCTTTCAACACCATATATTTT
>TRBV6-5|TRBD1|.|14|TRBJ1-3
CASSRDRAGNTIYF
TGTGCCAGCAGCCGAGACAGGGCTGGAAACACCATATATTTT
>TRBV7-2|TRBD1|once|13|TRBJ1-4
CASSFDRDEKLFF
TGTGCCAGCAGCTTCGACAGGGATGAAAAACTGTTTTTT
>TRBV7-6|.|.|18|TRBJ2-2
CASSYNLVTRINTGELFF
TGTGCCAGCAGCTACAACCTCGTGACACGGATTAACACCGGGGAGCTGTTTTTT
>TRBV29-1|.|few|13|TRBJ1-1
CSVEWEGKTGAFF
TGCAGCGTTGAGTGGGAGGGGAAAACGGGGGCTTTCTTT
>TRBV2|.|many|15|TRBJ2-3
CASSKTGTSTDTQYF
TGTGCCAGCAGCAAAACCGGGACTAGCACAGATACGCAGTATTTT
>TRBV7-2|TRBD1|once|14|TRBJ1-1
CASSSRQGRTEAFF
TGTGCCAGCAGCTCCCGACAGGGACGAACTGAAGCTTTCTTT
>TRBV10-1|.|.|13|TRBJ1-1
CASSEIPNTEAFF
TGCGCCAGCAGTGAGATCCCTAACACTGAAGCTTTCTTT
>TRBV3-1/TRBV3-2|TRBD2|.|18|TRBJ2-3
CASSQTPGGSGGVITQYF
TGTGCCAGCAGCCAGACCCCAGGGGGTAGCGGGGGGGTTATTACGCAGTATTTT
>TRBV7-8|TRBD1|.|15|TRBJ1-2
CASSVAPGQLYGYTF
TGTGCCAGCAGCGTTGCCCCGGGACAGCTCTATGGCTACACCTTC
>TRBV5-1|.|.|13|TRBJ1-4
CASSRDLDEKLFF
TGCGCCAGCAGCCGGGACCTTGATGAAAAACTGTTTTTT
>TRBV5-1|.|.|14|TRBJ2-1
CASSWTVSYNEQFF
TGCGCCAGCAGCTGGACGGTTTCCTACAATGAGCAGTTCTTC
>TRBV15|.|.|14|TRBJ2-1
CATSIRGRYNEQFF
TGTGCCACCAGCATTCGGGGGCGCTACAATGAGCAGTTCTTC
>TRBV3-1/TRBV3-2|.|.|16|TRBJ1-2
CASSQDRLSVAYGYTF
TGTGCCAGCAGCCAAGATAGGTTGTCAGTTGCCTATGGCTACACCTTC
>TRBV6-2/TRBV6-3|.|.|17|TRBJ1-5
CASSPTRGVNTYQPQHF
TGTGCCAGCAGCCCTACGAGGGGGGTGAACACGTATCAGCCCCAGCATTTT
>TRBV9|.|.|16|TRBJ2-2
CASSPRGDANTGELFF
TGTGCCAGCAGCCCTCGTGGGGACGCGAACACCGGGGAGCTGTTTTTT
>TRBV7-9|.|.|15|TRBJ1-5
CASRTGPKYNQPQHF
TGTGCCAGCAGAACCGGGCCAAAGTACAATCAGCCCCAGCATTTT
>TRBV5-1|.|.|16|TRBJ2-5
CASSLSVGSTRETQYF
TGCGCCAGCAGCCTGTCGGTAGGGTCCACAAGAGAGACCCAGTACTTC
>TRBV19|TRBD1|.|13|TRBJ1-2
CASRDRAGYGYTF
TGTGCCAGTAGGGACAGGGCGGGCTATGGCTACACCTTC